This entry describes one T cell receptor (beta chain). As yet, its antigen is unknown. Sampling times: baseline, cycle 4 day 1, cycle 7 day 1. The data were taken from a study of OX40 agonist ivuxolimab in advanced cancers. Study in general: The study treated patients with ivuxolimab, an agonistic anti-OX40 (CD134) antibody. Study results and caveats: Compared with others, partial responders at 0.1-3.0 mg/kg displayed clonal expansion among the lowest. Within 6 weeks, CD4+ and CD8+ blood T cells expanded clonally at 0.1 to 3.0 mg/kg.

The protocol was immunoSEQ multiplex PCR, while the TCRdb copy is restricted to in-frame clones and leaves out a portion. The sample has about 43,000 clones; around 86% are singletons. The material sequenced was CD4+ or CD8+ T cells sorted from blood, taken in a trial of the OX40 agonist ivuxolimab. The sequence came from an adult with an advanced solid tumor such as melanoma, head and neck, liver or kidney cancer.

CDR3 protein: CASSPSVGVNTEAFF. The CDR3, as DNA: TGTGCCAGCAGTCCCTCAGTGGGGGTGAACACTGAAGCTTTCTTT. This sequence joins TRBV6-5 and TRBJ1-1; the D gene is possibly TRBD1 (5 bases). Germline V gene data show CDR1 as MNHEY and CDR2 as SVGAGI. This CDR3 is built from 15 residues. V lost 5 bases and J lost 0, with 13 bases in between.